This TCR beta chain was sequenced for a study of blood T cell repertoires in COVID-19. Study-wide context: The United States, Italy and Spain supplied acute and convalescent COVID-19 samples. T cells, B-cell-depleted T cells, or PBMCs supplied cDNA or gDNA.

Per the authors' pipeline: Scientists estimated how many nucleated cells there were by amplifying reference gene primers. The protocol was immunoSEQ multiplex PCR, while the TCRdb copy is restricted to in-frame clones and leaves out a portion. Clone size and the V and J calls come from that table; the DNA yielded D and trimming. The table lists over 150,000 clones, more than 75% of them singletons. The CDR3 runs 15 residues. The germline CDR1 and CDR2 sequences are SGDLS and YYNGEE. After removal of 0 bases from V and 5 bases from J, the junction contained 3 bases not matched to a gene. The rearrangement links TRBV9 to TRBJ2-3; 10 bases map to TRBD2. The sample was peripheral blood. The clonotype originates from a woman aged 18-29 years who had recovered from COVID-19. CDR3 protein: CASSVERGGKDTQYF. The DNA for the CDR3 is TGTGCCAGCAGCGTAGAGCGGGGGGGGAAAGATACGCAGTATTTT.